The clone carrying this T cell receptor (beta chain) has ten or more counts. Its antigen is undetermined. Only newly diagnosed hyperthyroidism patients aged 18 to 65, with under 2 months' duration, were enrolled. Thyroid ultrasound, orbital computed tomography, TRAb, serum thyroxine and clinical symptoms formed the basis of diagnosis. Germline V gene sequence: CDR1 LGHNT, CDR2 FRNRAP. The CDR3 contains 14 residues. Losses at the gene ends were 6 bases for V and 5 bases for J; bases not matched to a gene: 9. Amplification from RNA transcripts yielded the TCR beta CDR3 regions. HTBI-primed RT-PCR formed the first round, and a multiplex PCR formed the second. A single record per CDR3 protein comes from TCRdb applying MiXCR to the multiplex PCR reads. The table includes 400,000 or so distinct CDR3 sequences, roughly a sixth detected once. The sample is drawn from a study of Graves' ophthalmopathy and Graves' hyperthyroidism.

Study findings and constraints: The authors also found most expanded thyroid clonotypes above 0.001 frequency in blood.

The sequenced sample consisted of peripheral blood. The sequence came from an adult woman with stable Graves' hyperthyroidism. This sequence joins TRBV12-5 and TRBJ2-5; 7 bases fit TRBD1. CDR3 amino acids: CASGQGQIRETQYF. In nucleotides, the CDR3 is TGTGCTAGTGGACAGGGGCAGATAAGGGAGACCCAGTACTTC.